This T cell receptor beta chain was recorded in a study of high-grade serous ovarian cancer treatment subgroups. For the study at large: Mean per sample: around 14,000 reads, around 7,300 unique TCR beta rearrangements.

Tumor samples were taken before definitive surgery or chemotherapy. The count of this clone is one. Repertoires were generated with immunoSEQ multiplex PCR, while TCRdb's copy carries only in-frame clones and drops some. The top ten clones hold more than 9% of a sample with 7,500 or so clones, over 70% of them seen once. V was clipped by 7 bases and J by 5 bases, with 15 bases between them. The CDR3 loop spans 13 amino acids. The germline CDR1 and CDR2 sequences are SGHDT and YYEEEE. The chain carries TRBV5-6 and TRBJ1-1; D is perhaps TRBD1 (6 bases). This TCR came from a human donor with high-grade serous ovarian cancer. The sample comprised tumor tissue. The CDR3: CASVYQGRTEAFF. In DNA form, the CDR3 reads TGTGCCAGCGTTTATCAGGGGCGGACTGAAGCTTTCTTT.